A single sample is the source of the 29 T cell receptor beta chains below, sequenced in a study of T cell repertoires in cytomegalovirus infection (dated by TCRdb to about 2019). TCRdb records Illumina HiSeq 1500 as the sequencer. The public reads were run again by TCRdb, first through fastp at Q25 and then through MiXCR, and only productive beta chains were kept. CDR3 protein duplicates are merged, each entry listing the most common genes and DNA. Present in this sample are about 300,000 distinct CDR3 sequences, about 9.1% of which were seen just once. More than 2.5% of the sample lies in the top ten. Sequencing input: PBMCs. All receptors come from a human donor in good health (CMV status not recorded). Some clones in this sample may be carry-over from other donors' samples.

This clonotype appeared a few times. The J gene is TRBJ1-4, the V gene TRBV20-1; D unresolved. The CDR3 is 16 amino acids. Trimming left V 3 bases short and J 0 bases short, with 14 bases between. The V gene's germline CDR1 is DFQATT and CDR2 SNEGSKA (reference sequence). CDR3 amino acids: CSASLANRATNEKLFF. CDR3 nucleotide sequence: TGCAGTGCTAGCCTGGCGAATAGGGCAACTAATGAAAAACTGTTTTTT.

The CDR3 sequence is CASSPSGGLEQFF. The CDR3 DNA reads TGTGCCAGCAGCCCTTCGGGGGGGCTCGAGCAGTTCTTC. The genes are TRBV7-9 and TRBJ2-1, with TRBD2 identical over 8 bases. Germline V gives CDR1 SEHNR, CDR2 FQNEAQ (reference sequence). J lost 10 bases, V lost 5 bases, and 7 bases had no gene match. CDR3 size: 13 residues.

The CDR3 DNA reads as TGTGCCAGCAGTGGGGGGTCCATGGATACGCAGTATTTT. Residues: CASSGGSMDTQYF. V is TRBV2 and J is TRBJ2-3; possibly TRBD1 or TRBD2 for D (5 bases each). Trimming shortened V by 4 bases and J by 6 bases, and 11 bases separated the two germline ends. The CDR3 covers 13 residues. The germline V gene has CDR1 SNHLY and CDR2 FYNNEI.

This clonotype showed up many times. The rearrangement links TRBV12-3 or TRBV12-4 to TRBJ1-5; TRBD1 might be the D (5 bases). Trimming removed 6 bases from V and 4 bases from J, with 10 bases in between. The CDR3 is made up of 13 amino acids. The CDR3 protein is CASRAGLNQPQHF. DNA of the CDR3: TGTGCCAGCAGGGCAGGGCTAAATCAGCCCCAGCATTTT.

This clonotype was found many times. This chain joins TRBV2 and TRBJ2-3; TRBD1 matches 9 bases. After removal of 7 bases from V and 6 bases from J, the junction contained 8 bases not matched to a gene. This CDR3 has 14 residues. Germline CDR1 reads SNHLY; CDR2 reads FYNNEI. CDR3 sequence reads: CASNNRGRLDTQYF. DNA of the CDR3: TGTGCCAGCAACAACAGGGGGCGACTGGATACGCAGTATTTT.

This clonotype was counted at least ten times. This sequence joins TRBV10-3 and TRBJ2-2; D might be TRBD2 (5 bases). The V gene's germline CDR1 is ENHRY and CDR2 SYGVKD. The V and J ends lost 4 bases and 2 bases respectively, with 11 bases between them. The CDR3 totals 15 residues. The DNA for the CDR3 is TGTGCCATCAGTGTAGGAGGAGCCAACACCGGGGAGCTGTTTTTT. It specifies CAISVGGANTGELFF.

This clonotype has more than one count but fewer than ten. CDR3 nucleotide sequence: TGTGCCACCAGCAGAGACAGGAGCTCTGGAAACACCATATATTTT. Protein product: CATSRDRSSGNTIYF. This chain joins TRBV15 and TRBJ1-3; D is unclear. V lost 0 bases, J lost 0 bases, and 6 bases lay in between. The CDR3 runs 15 residues. Germline CDR1 LNHNV, CDR2 YYDKDF (reference sequence).

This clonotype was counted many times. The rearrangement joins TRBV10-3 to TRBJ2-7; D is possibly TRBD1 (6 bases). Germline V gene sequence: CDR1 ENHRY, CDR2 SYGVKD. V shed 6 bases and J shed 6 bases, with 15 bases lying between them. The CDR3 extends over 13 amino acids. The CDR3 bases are TGTGCCATCAGACAGGGAGAGAAGGGCGAGCAGTACTTC. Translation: CAIRQGEKGEQYF.

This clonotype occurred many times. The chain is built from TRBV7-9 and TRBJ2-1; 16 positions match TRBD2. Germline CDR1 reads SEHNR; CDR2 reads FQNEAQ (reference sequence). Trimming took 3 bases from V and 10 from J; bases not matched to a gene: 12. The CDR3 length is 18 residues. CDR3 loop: CASSFKGLAGGMGREQFF. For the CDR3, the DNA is TGTGCCAGCAGCTTCAAGGGACTAGCGGGGGGGATGGGGAGGGAGCAGTTCTTC.

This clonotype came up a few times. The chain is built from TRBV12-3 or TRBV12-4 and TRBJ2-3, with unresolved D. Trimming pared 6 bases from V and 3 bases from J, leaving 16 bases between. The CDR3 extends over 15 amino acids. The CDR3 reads CASSPLAVRTDTQYF. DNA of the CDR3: TGTGCCAGCAGCCCCCTGGCGGTTCGAACAGATACGCAGTATTTT.

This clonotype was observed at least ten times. In DNA form, the CDR3 reads TGTGCCAGTAGTGAAGTTCGGGACACTGAAGCTTTCTTT. Its translation: CASSEVRDTEAFF. The gene calls are TRBV6-2 or TRBV6-3 and TRBJ1-1, with D unclear. V was trimmed by 9 bases and J by 3 bases, leaving 14 bases between them. This CDR3 has 13 amino acids. Germline-derived CDR1 and CDR2 are MNHEY and SVGEGT.

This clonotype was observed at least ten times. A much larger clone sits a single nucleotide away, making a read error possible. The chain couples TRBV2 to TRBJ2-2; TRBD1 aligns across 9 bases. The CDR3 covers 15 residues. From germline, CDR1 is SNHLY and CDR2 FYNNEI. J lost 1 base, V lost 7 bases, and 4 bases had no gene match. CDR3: CASIPGQGNTGELFF. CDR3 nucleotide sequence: TGTGCCAGCATCCCGGGACAGGGGAACACCGGGGAGCTGTTTTTT.

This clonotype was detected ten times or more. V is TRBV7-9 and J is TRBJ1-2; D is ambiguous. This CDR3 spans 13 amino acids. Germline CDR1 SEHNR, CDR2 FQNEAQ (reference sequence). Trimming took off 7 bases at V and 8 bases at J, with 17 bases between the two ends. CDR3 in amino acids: CASTTSQSRGYTF. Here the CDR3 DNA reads TGTGCCAGCACCACCTCTCAGAGCAGGGGCTACACCTTC.

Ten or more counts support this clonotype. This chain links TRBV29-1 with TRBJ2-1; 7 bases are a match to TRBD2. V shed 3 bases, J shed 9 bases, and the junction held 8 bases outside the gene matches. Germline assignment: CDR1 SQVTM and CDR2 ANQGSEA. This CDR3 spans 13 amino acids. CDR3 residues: CSVDPGGIGEQFF. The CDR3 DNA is TGCAGCGTTGATCCGGGGGGAATTGGTGAGCAGTTCTTC.

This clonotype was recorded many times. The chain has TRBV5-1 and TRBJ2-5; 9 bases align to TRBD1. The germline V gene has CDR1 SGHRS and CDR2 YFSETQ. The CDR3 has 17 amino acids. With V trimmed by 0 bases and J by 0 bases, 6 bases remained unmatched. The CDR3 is CASSLATGGAYQETQYF. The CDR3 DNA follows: TGCGCCAGCAGCTTGGCAACAGGGGGCGCTTACCAAGAGACCCAGTACTTC. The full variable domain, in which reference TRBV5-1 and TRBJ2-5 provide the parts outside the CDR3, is KAGVTQTPRYLIKTRGQQVTLSCSPISGHRSVSWYQQTPGQGLQFLFEYFSETQRNKGNFPGRFSGRQFSNSRSEMNVSTLELGDSALYLCASSLATGGAYQETQYFGPGTRLLVL.

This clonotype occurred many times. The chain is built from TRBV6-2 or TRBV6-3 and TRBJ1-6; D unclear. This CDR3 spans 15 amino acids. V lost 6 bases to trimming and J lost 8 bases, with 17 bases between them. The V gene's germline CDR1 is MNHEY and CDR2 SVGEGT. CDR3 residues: CASRLVGLVDSPLHF. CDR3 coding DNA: TGTGCCAGCAGATTGGTGGGCCTCGTTGATTCACCCCTCCACTTT.

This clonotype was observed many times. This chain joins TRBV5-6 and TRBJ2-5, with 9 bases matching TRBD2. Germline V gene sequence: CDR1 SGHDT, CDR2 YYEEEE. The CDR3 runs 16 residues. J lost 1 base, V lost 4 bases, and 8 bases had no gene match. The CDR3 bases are TGTGCCAGCAGCGGAGCGTATAGCGGGGGCCAAGAGACCCAGTACTTC. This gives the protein CASSGAYSGGQETQYF.

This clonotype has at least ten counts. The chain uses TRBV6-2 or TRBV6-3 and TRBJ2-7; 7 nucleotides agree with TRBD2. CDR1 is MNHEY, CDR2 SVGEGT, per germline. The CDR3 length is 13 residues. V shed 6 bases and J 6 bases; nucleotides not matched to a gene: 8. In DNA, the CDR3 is TGTGCCAGCAGAGCGGGGTCGTTGGGCGAGCAGTACTTC. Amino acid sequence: CASRAGSLGEQYF.

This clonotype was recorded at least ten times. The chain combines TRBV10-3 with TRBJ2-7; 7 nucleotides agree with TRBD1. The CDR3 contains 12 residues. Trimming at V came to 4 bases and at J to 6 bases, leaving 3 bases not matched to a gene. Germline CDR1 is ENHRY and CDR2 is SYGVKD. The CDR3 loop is CAISVDRAEQYF. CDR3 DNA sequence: TGTGCCATCAGTGTTGACAGGGCCGAGCAGTACTTC.

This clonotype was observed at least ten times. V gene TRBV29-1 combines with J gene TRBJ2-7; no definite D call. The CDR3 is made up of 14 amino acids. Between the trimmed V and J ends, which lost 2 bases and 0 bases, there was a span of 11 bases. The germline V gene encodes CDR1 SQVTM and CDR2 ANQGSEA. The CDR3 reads CSVELASSSYEQYF. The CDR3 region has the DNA TGCAGCGTTGAATTGGCCAGTAGCTCCTACGAGCAGTACTTC.

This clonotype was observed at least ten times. The DNA of the CDR3 is TGTGCCAGCAGCTTAGCCGGGGAGGGGACTAGGGGCTACGAGCAGTACGTC. Translation gives CASSLAGEGTRGYEQYV. V gene TRBV7-9 combines with J gene TRBJ2-7; 8 bases map to TRBD2. Trimming removed 0 bases from V and 3 bases from J; junction bases left unmatched: 10. Germline values: CDR1 SEHNR, CDR2 FQNEAQ (reference sequence). CDR3 length: 17 residues.

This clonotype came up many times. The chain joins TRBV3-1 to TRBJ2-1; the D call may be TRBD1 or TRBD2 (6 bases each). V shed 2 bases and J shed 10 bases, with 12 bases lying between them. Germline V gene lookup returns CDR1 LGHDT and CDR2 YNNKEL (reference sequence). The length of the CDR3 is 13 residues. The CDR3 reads CASSQLGGREQFF. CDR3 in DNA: TGTGCCAGCAGCCAATTGGGGGGCCGAGAGCAGTTCTTC.

CDR3 DNA sequence: TGTGCCAGCATTGACCCTAGGGGACAGCTCCAAAATCAGCCCCAGCATTTT. Translation: CASIDPRGQLQNQPQHF. This chain joins TRBV28 and TRBJ1-5; 7 nucleotides align to TRBD1. V lost 7 bases to trimming and J lost 4 bases; unmatched junction nucleotides: 16. The CDR3 has 17 amino acids. Germline loops: CDR1 MDHEN, CDR2 SYDVKM.

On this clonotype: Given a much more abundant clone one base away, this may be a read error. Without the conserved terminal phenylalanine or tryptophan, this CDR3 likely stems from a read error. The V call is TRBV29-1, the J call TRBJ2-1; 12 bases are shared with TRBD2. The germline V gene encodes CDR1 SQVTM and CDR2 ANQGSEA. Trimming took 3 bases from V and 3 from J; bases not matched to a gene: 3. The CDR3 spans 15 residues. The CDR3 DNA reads TGCAGCGTTGAGGGACTAGCGGGTAACTACAATGAGCAGTTCTCC. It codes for CSVEGLAGNYNEQFS.

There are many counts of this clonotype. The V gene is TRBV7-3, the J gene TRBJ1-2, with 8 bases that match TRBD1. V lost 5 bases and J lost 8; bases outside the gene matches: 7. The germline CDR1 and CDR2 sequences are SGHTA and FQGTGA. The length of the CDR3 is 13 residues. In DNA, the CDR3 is TGTGCCAGCAGCGAAAGCGCAGGGGGCGGCTACACCTTC. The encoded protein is CASSESAGGGYTF. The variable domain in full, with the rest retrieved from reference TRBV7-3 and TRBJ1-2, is GAGVSQTPSNKVTEKGKYVELRCDPISGHTALYWYRQSLGQGPEFLIYFQGTGAADDSGLPNDRFFAVRPEGSVSTLKIQRTERGDSAVYLCASSESAGGGYTFGSGTRLTVV.

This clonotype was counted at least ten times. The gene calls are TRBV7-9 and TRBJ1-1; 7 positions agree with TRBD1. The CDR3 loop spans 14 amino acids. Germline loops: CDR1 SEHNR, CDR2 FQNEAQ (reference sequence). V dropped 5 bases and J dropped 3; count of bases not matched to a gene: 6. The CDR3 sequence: CASSQQGEYTEAFF. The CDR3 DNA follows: TGTGCCAGCAGCCAGCAGGGGGAATACACTGAAGCTTTCTTT.

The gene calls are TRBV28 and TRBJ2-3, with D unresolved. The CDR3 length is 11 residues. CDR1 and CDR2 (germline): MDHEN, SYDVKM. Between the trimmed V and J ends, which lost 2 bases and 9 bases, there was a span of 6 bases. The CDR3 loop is CASSLGWTQYF. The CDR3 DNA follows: TGTGCCAGCAGTTTAGGATGGACGCAGTATTTT.

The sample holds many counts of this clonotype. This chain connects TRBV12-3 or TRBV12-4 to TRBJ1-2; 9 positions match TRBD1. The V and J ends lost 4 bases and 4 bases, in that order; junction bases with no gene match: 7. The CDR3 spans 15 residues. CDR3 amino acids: CASSYRTGEIYGYTF. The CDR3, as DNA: TGTGCCAGCAGTTACCGGACAGGGGAAATCTATGGCTACACCTTC.

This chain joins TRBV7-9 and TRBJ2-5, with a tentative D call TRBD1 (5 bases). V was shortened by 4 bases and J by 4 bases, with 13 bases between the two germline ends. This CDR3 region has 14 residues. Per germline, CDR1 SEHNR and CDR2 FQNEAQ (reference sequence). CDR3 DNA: TGTGCCAGCAGCTACCATCCAGGGATAGAGACCCAGTACTTC. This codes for CASSYHPGIETQYF. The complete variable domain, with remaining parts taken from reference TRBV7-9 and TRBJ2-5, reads DTGVSQNPRHKITKRGQNVTFRCDPISEHNRLYWYRQTLGQGPEFLTYFQNEAQLEKSRLLSDRFSAERPKGSFSTLEIQRTEQGDSAMYLCASSYHPGIETQYFGPGTRLLVL.